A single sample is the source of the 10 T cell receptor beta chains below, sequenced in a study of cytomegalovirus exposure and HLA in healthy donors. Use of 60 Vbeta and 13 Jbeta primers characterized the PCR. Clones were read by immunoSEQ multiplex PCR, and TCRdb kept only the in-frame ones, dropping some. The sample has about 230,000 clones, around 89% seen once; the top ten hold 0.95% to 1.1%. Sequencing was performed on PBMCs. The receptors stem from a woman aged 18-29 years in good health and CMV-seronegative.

CDR3 residues: CASSSRTEGQETQYF. The CDR3 DNA is TGTGCCAGCAGCTCCAGGACTGAGGGCCAAGAGACCCAGTACTTC. The chain employs TRBV7-9 and TRBJ2-5; D possibly corresponds to TRBD2 (5 bases). CDR3 size: 15 residues. V lost 4 bases to trimming and J lost 1 base, with 13 bases between them. The germline V gene encodes CDR1 SEHNR and CDR2 FQNEAQ (reference sequence). Supplemented by reference TRBV7-9 and TRBJ2-5, the full variable domain reads DTGVSQNPRHKITKRGQNVTFRCDPISEHNRLYWYRQTLGQGPEFLTYFQNEAQLEKSRLLSDRFSAERPKGSFSTLEIQRTEQGDSAMYLCASSSRTEGQETQYFGPGTRLLVL.

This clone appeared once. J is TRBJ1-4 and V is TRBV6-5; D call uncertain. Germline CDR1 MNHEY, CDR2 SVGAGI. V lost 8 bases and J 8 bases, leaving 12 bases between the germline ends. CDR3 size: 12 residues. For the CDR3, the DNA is TGTGCCAGCGGTAGCGTGGGGGAAAAACTGTTTTTT. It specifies CASGSVGEKLFF.

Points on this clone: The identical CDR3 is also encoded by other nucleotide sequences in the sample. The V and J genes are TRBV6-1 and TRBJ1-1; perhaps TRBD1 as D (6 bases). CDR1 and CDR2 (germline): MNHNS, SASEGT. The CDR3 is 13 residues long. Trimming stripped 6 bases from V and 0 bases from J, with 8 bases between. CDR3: CASRTGLNTEAFF. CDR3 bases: TGTGCCAGCAGAACAGGGTTGAACACTGAAGCTTTCTTT.

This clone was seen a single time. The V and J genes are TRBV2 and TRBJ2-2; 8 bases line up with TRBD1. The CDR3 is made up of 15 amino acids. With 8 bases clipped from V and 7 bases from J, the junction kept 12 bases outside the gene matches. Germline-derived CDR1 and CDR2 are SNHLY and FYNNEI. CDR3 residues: CASQPGGPPFGELFF. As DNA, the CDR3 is TGTGCCAGCCAACCAGGGGGCCCCCCTTTCGGGGAGCTGTTTTTT. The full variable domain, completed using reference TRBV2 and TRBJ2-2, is EPEVTQTPSHQVTQMGQEVILRCVPISNHLYFYWYRQILGQKVEFLVSFYNNEISEKSEIFDDQFSVERPDGSNFTLKIRSTKLEDSAMYFCASQPGGPPFGELFFGEGSRLTVL.

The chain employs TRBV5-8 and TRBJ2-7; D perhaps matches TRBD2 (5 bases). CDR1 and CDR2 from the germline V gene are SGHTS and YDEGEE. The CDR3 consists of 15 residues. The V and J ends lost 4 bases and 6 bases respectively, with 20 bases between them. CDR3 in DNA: TGTGCCAGCAGCCGGGGTCCTACCATTGACACCGAGCAGTACTTC. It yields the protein CASSRGPTIDTEQYF.

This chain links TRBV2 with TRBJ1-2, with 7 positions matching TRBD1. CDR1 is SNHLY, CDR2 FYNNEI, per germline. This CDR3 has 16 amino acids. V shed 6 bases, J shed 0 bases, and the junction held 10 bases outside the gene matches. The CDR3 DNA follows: TGTGCCAGCAGAGTGACAGGGACTCGAGCTAACTATGGCTACACCTTC. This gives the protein CASRVTGTRANYGYTF.

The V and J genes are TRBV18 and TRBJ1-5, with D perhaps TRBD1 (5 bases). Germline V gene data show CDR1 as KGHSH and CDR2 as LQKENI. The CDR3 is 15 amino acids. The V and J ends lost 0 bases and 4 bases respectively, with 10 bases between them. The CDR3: CASSPPGAANQPQHF. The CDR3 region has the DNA TGTGCCAGCTCACCACCAGGGGCAGCAAATCAGCCCCAGCATTTT.

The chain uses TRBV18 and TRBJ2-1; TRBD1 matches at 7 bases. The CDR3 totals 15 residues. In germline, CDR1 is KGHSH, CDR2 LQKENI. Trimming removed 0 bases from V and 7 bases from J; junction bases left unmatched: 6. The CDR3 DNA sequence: TGTGCCAGCTCACCACCAGGGACAGTTTTGAATGAGCAGTTCTTC. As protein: CASSPPGTVLNEQFF.

In DNA form, the CDR3 reads TGTGCCAGCTCAAAGGGACAGGGTGAAAAACTGTTTTTT. As protein: CASSKGQGEKLFF. The chain combines TRBV18 with TRBJ1-4; TRBD1 agrees at 9 bases. Germline V gives CDR1 KGHSH, CDR2 LQKENI. Germline trimming cut 5 bases from V and 7 bases from J; bases unmatched to any gene: 2. This CDR3 comprises 13 residues. Looking up the rest from reference TRBV18 and TRBJ1-4 gives the full variable domain: NAGVMQNPRHLVRRRGQEARLRCSPMKGHSHVYWYRQLPEEGLKFMVYLQKENIIDESGMPKERFSAEFPKEGPSILRIQQVVRGDSAAYFCASSKGQGEKLFFGSGTQLSVL.

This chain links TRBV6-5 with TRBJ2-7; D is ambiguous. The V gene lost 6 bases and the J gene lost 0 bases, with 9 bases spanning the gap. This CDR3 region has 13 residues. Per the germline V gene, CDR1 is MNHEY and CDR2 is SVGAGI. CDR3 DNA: TGTGCCAGCAGCCCACAAAGCTCCTACGAGCAGTACTTC. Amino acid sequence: CASSPQSSYEQYF.